This T cell receptor beta chain was identified in a study of identical twins. Regarding the study as a whole: Possibly, invariant MAIT and iNKT cells partly confounded zero-insertion analyses.

The length of the CDR3 is 14 residues. Trimming left V 4 bases short and J 2 bases short, with 12 bases between. Germline V gives CDR1 SGDLS, CDR2 YYNGEE. TCRdb ran MiXCR on the 5' RACE reads and lists one entry per CDR3 protein. The sample yields some 710,000 distinct CDR3 sequences, around 5.7% seen once. This clonotype was detected ten times or more. Its matching antigen is unknown. The specimen sequenced was naive T cells sorted from blood. This chain links TRBV9 with TRBJ1-1; no firm D call. This clonotype originated in a man in his late teens or twenties in good health. CDR3 in amino acids: CASSPQELNTEAFF. CDR3 coding DNA: TGTGCCAGCAGCCCCCAGGAACTTAACACTGAAGCTTTCTTT. The full variable domain, in which reference TRBV9 and TRBJ1-1 provide the parts outside the CDR3, is DSGVTQTPKHLITATGQRVTLRCSPRSGDLSVYWYQQSLDQGLQFLIQYYNGEERAKGNILERFSAQQFPDLHSELNLSSLELGDSALYFCASSPQELNTEAFFGQGTRLTVV.